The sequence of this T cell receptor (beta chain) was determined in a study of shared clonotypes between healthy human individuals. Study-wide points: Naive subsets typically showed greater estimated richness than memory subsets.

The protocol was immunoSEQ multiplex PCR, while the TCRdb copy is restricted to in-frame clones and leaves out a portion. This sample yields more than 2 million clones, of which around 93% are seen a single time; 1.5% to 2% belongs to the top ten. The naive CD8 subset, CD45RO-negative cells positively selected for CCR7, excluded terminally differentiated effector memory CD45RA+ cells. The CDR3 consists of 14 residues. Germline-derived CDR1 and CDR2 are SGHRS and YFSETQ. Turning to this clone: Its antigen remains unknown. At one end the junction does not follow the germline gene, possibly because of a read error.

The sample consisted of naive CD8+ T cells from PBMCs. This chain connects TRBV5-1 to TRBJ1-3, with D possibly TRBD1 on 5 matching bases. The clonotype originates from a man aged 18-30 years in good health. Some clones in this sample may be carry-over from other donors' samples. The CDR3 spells CANSRQSSGNTIYF. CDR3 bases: TGCGCCAACAGCCGACAGAGTTCTGGAAACACCATATATTTT.